This T cell receptor (beta chain) was profiled in a study of T cell responses to AZD1222 COVID-19 vaccine. Study summary: Investigators merged groups given second doses at roughly 4 or roughly 12 weeks. General study findings and limits: Donor demographics were predominantly white British with a female majority; clonal diversity may be underestimated.

As concerns this clone: The antigen is unknown.

V trimming: 5 bases; J trimming: 2 bases; junction bases outside the gene matches: 9. In germline, CDR1 is MNHEY, CDR2 SMNVEV (reference sequence). The CDR3 is 16 amino acids. Using immunoSEQ multiplex PCR, the repertoire was profiled, and TCRdb retains in-frame clones only, with some absent. The sample lists 95,000 to 150,000 clones, around 85% occurring once. The receptor comes from an adult in good health. Material: peripheral blood, obtained on day 0 of AZD1222 vaccination. The chain employs TRBV27 and TRBJ1-1; TRBD1 matches 9 bases. The DNA for the CDR3 is TGTGCCAGCAGTCTGATACGACAGGGGGGAAACACTGAAGCTTTCTTT. Translation gives CASSLIRQGGNTEAFF.